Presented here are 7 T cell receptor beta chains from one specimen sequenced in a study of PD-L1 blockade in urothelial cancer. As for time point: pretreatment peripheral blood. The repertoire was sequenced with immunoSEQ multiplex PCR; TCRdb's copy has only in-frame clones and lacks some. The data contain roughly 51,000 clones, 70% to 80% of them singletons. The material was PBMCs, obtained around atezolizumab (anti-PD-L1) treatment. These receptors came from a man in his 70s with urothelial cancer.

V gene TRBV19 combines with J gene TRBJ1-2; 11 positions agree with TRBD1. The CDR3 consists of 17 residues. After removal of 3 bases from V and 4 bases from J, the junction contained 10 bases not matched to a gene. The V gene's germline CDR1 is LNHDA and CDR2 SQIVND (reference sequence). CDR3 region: CASSISDRGLKSYGYTF. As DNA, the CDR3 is TGTGCCAGTAGTATTTCGGACAGGGGGCTCAAGAGCTATGGCTACACCTTC.

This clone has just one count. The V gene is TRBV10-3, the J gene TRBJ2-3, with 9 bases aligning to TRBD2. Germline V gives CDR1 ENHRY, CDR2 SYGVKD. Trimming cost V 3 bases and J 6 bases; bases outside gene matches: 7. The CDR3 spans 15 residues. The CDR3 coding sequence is TGTGCCATCAGTGATCGGCGGGAGGGCCCCGATACGCAGTATTTT. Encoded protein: CAISDRREGPDTQYF.

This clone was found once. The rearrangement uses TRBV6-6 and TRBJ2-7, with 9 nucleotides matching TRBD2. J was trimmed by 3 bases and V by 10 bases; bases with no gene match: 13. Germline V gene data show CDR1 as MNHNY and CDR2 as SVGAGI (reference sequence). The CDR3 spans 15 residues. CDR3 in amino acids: CAIAGEALRGYEQYF. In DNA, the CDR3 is TGTGCCATAGCGGGAGAAGCTTTGCGGGGCTACGAGCAGTACTTC.

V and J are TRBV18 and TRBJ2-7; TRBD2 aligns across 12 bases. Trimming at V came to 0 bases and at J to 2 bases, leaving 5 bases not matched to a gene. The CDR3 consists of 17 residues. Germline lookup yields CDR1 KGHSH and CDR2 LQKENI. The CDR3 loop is CASSPPTSGSGAYEQYF. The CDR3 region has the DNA TGTGCCAGCTCACCACCGACTAGCGGGAGTGGCGCCTACGAGCAGTACTTC.

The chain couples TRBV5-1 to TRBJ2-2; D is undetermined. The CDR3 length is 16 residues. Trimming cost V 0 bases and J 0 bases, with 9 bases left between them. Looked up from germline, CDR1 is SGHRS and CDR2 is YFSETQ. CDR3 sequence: CASSLVSQANTGELFF. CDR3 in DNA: TGCGCCAGCAGCTTGGTTTCGCAGGCGAACACCGGGGAGCTGTTTTTT.

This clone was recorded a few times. CDR3 in DNA: TGCGCCAGCAGCCAGGCTAGCGCCTCCACAGATACGCAGTATTTT. It translates to CASSQASASTDTQYF. The chain couples TRBV5-1 to TRBJ2-3; perhaps TRBD2 as D (6 bases). The CDR3 is 15 amino acids. V was trimmed by 4 bases and J by 2 bases, leaving 14 bases between them. Germline V gives CDR1 SGHRS, CDR2 YFSETQ.

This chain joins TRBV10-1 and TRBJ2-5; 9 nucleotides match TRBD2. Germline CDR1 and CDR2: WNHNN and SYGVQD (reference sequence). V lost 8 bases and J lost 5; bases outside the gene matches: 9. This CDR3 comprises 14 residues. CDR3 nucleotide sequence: TGCGCCAGCTCGATTAGCGGGAGAGGGGAGACCCAGTACTTC. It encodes CASSISGRGETQYF.